This T cell receptor (beta chain) was recorded in a study of a mutant IDH1 vaccine in newly diagnosed glioma (TCRdb year 2021). Context from the whole study: In the chemotherapy-containing groups, vaccination started alongside temozolomide cycles, whereas in patients who had radiotherapy alone it started 4-6 weeks after radiotherapy. Peripheral blood was drawn at six visits: V03 (baseline), V05, V07, V10, V12 and V13. For exploratory analyses, approximately 23 treated patients had longitudinal TCRB deep sequencing done wherever samples were available. Before enrollment, patients had received standard therapy of radiotherapy alone, temozolomide alone, or radiochemotherapy with temozolomide; most received the combination. The week-35 safety follow-up took place at visit V12, and the week-47 end of study took place at visit V13. Of the roughly 30 treated patients, about 60% were male and around 40% were female, and the mean age was roughly 40 years.

The library came from the immunoSEQ multiplex PCR assay. Rearranged TCR beta chain sequences were amplified using the hsTCRB Kit according to the manufacturer's protocol. Sequencing of TCRB libraries was carried out on an Illumina MiSeq. The original methods were these. The proprietary platform of the kit vendor was used for demultiplexing, trimming and gene mapping. Imported from immuneACCESS, the table was reduced by TCRdb to in-frame sequences with V and J called. These copies leave out some clones; in studies compared against another copy, an unresolved V gene accounts for under half, and the cause of the remainder is not known. For V, J and clone size, that table is used; D and trimming come from the DNA. A total of 30,000 or so clones appear in this sample, roughly 80% of them only once. The top ten hold approximately 7.1% of the sample. The time point label corresponds to: week 35, safety follow-up. Each vaccine dose, consisting of 300 ug of a 20-mer mutant IDH1 peptide in Montanide, was administered subcutaneously with topical imiquimod. Eight vaccinations were administered to patients in weeks 1, 3, 5, 7, 11, 15, 19 and 23, corresponding to visits V03 through V10. Donors had newly diagnosed WHO grade 3 or 4 IDH1-mutant astrocytomas with loss of nuclear ATRX. The samples were drawn from NOA16, a multicentre, single-arm, open-label phase I trial in Germany that tested a mutant IDH1 peptide vaccine in humans for the first time. Genomic DNA for TCRB sequencing was extracted from EDTA blood using the DNeasy Blood and Tissue Kit.

The CDR3 holds 15 amino acids from the cysteine to the phenylalanine. This entry keeps only the CDR3 DNA: 45 bases, framed from base 1. From a lookup of the germline V gene, CDR1 and CDR2 are MGHDK and SYGVNS. V is reduced by 3 bases and J by 1 base, leaving a spacing of 12 bases between them. This clone was counted a few times. The antigen this receptor binds is unknown. One base away there is no much larger clone; base qualities are not given. What the study reported, not specific to this receptor: Availability determined which PBMC samples were chosen for TCRB deep sequencing. Vaccine-induced immune responses across multiple MHC alleles were detected in 90% to 95% of patients. Changes in the top peripheral T cell clonotypes picked up by TCRB sequencing did not appear to be linked to pseudoprogression. According to the authors, sample limitations meant that analyses of patient blood samples could not be reproduced.

The TCR comes from a woman under 30 with glioma. Specimen: PBMCs, collected from a glioma patient whose treatment included an IDH1 peptide vaccine. The chain is encoded by TRBV25-1 joined to TRBJ1-1; the D gene is perhaps TRBD1, from 6 matching bases. DNA sequence: TGTGCCAGCAGTGATCGGGGGGCGTGGAACACTGAAGCTTTCTTT. Translated, this gives CASSDRGAWNTEAFF.